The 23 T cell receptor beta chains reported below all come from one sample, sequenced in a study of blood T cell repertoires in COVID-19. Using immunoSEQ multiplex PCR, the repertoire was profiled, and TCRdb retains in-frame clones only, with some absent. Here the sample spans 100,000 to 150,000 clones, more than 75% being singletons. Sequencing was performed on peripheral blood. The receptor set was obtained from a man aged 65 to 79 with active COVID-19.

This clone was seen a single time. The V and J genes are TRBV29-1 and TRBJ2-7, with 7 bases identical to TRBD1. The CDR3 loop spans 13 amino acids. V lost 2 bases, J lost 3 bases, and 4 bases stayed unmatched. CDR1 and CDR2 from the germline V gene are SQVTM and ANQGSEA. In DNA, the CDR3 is TGCAGCGTTGAAACTAACAGGGGCTACGAGCAGTACTTC. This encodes CSVETNRGYEQYF.

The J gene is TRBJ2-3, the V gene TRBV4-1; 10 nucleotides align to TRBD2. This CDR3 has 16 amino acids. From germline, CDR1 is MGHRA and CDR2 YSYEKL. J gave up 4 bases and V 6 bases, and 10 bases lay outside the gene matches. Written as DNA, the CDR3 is TGCGCCAGCAGACGTTTAGCGGGAGGAAGAGCAGATACGCAGTATTTT. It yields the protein CASRRLAGGRADTQYF.

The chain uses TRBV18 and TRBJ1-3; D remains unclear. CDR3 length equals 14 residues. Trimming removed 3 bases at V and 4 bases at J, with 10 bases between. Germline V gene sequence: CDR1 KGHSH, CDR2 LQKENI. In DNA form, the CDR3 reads TGTGCCAGCTCACCCCAGGAACGCGGAAACACCATATATTTT. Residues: CASSPQERGNTIYF.

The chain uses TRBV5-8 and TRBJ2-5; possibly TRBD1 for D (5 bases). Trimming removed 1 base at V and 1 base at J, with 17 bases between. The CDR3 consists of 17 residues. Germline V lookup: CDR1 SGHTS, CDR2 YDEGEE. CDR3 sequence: CASSLYGRTSPQETQYF. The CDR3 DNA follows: TGTGCCAGCAGCTTGTATGGCCGGACATCCCCCCAAGAGACCCAGTACTTC.

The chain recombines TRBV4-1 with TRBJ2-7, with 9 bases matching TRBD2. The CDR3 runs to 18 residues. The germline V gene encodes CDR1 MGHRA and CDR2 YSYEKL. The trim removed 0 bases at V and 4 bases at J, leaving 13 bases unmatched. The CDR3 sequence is CASSQEGWREGVEYEQYF. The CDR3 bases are TGCGCCAGCAGCCAAGAAGGGTGGCGGGAGGGCGTGGAGTACGAGCAGTACTTC.

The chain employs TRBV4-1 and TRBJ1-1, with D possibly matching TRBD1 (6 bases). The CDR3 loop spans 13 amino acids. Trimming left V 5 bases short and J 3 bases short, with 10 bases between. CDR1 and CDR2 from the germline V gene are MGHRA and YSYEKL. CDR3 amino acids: CASSTRQDTEAFF. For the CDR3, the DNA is TGCGCCAGCAGCACCCGACAGGACACTGAAGCTTTCTTT.

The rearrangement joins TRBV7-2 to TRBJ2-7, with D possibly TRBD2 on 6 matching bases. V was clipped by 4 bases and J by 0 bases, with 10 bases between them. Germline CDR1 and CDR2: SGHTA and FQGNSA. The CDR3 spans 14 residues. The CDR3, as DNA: TGTGCCAGCAGCTGGGACTCAAGCTCCTACGAGCAGTACTTC. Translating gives CASSWDSSSYEQYF.

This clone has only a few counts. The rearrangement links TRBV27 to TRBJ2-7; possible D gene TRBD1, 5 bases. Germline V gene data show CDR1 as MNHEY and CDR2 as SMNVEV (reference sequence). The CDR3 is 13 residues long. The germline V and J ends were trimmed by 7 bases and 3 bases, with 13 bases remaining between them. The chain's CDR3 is CASTQTVNYEQYF. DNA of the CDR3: TGTGCCAGCACCCAGACAGTCAACTACGAGCAGTACTTC.

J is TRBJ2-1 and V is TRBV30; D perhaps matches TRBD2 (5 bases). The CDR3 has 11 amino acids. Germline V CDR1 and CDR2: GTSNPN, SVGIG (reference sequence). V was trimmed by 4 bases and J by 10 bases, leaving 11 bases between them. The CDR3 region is CAWTNRREQFF. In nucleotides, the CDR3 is TGTGCCTGGACCAACCGGAGGGAGCAGTTCTTC.

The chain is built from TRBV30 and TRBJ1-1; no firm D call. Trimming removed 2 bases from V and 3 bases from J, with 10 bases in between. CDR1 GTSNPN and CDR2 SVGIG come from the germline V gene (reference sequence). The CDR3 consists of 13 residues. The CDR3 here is CAWSFRLDTEAFF. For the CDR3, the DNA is TGTGCCTGGAGTTTCCGACTTGACACTGAAGCTTTCTTT.

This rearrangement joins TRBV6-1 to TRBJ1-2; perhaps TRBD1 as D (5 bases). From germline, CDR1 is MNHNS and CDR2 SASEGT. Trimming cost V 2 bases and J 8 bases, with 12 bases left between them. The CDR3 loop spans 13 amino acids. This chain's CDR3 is CASSEIRGRGYTF. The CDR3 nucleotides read TGTGCCAGCAGTGAAATAAGGGGTAGGGGCTACACCTTC.

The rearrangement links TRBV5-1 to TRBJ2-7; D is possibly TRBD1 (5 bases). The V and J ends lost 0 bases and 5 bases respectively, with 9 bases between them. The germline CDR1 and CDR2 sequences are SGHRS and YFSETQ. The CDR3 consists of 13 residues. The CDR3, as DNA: TGCGCCAGCAGCTTGGTCAGGGTACACGAGCAGTACTTC. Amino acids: CASSLVRVHEQYF.

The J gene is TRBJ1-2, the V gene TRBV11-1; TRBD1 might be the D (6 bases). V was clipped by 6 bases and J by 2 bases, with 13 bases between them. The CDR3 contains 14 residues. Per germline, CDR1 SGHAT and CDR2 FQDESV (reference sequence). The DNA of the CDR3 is TGTGCCAGCAGTCCCCGGACAGTAAACTATGGCTACACCTTC. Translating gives CASSPRTVNYGYTF.

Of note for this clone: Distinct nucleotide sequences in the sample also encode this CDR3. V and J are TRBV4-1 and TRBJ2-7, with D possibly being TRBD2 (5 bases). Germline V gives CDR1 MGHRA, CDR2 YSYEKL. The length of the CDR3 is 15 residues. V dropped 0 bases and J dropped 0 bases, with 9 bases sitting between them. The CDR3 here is CASSQDRGSSYEQYF. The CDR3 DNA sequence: TGCGCCAGCAGCCAAGATCGGGGTAGCTCCTACGAGCAGTACTTC.

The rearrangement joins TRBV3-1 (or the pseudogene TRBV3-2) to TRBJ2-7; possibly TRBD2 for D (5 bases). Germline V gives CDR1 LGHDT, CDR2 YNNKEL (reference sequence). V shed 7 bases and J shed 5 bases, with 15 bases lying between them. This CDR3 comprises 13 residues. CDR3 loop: CASTSRAGHEQYF. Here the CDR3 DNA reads TGTGCCAGCACCAGTCGGGCGGGCCACGAGCAGTACTTC.

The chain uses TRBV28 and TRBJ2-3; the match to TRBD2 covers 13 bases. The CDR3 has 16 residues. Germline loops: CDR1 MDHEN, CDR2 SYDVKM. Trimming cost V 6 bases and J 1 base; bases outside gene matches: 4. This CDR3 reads CASSRGLAGGTDTQYF. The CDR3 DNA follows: TGTGCCAGCAGCCGCGGACTAGCGGGAGGCACAGATACGCAGTATTTT.

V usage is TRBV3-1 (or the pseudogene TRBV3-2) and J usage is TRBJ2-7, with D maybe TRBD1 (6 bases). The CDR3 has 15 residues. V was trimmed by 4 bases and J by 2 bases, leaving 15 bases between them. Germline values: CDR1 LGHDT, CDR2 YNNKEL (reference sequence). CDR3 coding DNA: TGTGCCAGCAGCCCTTCCGACAGGACTCCCTACGAGCAGTACTTC. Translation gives CASSPSDRTPYEQYF.

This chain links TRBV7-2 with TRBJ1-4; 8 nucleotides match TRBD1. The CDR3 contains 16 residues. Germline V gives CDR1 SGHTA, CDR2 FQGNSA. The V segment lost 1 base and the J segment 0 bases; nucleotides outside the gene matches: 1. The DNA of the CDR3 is TGTGCCAGCAGCTTAGGGGACAGGACAACTAATGAAAAACTGTTTTTT. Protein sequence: CASSLGDRTTNEKLFF.

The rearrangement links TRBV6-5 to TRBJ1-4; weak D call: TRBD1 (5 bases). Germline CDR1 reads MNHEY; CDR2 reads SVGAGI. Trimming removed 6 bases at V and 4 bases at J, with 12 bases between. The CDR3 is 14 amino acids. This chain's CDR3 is CASRKTAFNEKLFF. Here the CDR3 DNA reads TGTGCCAGCAGGAAGACAGCCTTTAATGAAAAACTGTTTTTT.

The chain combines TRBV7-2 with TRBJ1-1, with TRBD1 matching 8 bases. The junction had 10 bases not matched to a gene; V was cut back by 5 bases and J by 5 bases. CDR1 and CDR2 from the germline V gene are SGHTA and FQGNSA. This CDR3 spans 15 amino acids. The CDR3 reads CASSLRTGKGTEAFF. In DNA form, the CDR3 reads TGTGCCAGCAGCCTAAGGACAGGGAAGGGTACTGAAGCTTTCTTT.

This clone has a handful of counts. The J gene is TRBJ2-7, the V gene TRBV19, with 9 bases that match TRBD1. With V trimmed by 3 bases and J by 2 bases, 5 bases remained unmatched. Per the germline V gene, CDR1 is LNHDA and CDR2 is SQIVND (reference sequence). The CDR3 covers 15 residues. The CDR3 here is CASSIVTGGPYEQYF. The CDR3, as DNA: TGTGCCAGTAGTATTGTGACAGGGGGACCCTACGAGCAGTACTTC.

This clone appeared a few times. CDR3 sequence reads: CASSGRVVGEQYF. CDR3 sequence (DNA): TGTGCCAGCAGCGGGCGGGTCGTCGGCGAGCAGTACTTC. The chain joins TRBV9 to TRBJ2-7; a weak D match, TRBD2 (5 bases). The length of the CDR3 is 13 residues. V was cut by 3 bases and J by 6 bases, with 13 bases left in between. CDR1 is SGDLS, CDR2 YYNGEE, per germline.

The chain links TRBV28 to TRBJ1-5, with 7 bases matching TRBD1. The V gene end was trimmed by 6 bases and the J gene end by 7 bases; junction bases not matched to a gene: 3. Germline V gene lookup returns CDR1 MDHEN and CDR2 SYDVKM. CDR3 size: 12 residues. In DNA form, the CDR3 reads TGTGCCAGCAGCCGACAGGGCCAGCCCCAGCATTTT. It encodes CASSRQGQPQHF.